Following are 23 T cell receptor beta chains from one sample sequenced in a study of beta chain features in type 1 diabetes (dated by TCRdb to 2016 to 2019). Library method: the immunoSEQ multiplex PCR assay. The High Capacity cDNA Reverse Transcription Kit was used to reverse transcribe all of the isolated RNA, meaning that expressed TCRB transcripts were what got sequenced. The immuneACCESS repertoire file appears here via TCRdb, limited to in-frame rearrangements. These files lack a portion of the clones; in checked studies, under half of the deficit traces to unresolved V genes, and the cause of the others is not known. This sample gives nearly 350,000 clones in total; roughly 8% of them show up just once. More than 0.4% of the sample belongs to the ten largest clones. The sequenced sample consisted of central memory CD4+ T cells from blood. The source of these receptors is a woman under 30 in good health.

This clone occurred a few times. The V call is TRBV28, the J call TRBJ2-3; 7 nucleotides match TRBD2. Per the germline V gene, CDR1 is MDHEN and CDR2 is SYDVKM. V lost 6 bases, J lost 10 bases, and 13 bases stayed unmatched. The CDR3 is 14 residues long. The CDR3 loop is CASRKQRDWTAQYF. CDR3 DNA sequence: TGTGCCAGCAGAAAACAGCGGGACTGGACGGCGCAGTATTTT.

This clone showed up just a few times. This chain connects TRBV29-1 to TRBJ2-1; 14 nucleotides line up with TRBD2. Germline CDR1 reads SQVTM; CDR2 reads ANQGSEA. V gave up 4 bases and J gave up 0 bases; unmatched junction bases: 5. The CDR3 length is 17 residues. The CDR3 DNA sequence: TGCAGCGTTGGGGGACTAGCGGGAGTTCCCTCCTACAATGAGCAGTTCTTC. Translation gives CSVGGLAGVPSYNEQFF.

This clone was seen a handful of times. DNA for the CDR3: TGTGCCAGCAGCTGGCCGGGACAGGGGCCCGAGCAGTACTTC. Protein sequence: CASSWPGQGPEQYF. The chain recombines TRBV7-8 with TRBJ2-7; 10 bases map to TRBD1. Germline lookup yields CDR1 SGHVS and CDR2 FQNEAQ. The CDR3 totals 14 residues. V gave up 4 bases and J gave up 6 bases; unmatched junction bases: 6.

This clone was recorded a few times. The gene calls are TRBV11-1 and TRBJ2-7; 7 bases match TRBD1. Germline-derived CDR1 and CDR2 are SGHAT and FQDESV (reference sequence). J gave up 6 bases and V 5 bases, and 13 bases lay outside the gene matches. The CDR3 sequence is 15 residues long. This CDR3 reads CASSRWGRGPREQYF. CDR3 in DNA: TGTGCCAGCAGCCGTTGGGGAAGGGGGCCGCGCGAGCAGTACTTC.

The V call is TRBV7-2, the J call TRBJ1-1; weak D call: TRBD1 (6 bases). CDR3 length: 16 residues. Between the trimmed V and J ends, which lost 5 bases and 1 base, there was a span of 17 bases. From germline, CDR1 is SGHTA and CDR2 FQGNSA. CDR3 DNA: TGTGCCAGCAGCCTCCCCAGGGGCAAGTGGAACACTGAAGCTTTCTTT. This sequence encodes CASSLPRGKWNTEAFF.

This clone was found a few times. CDR3 in DNA: TGTGCCAGCCAACTAGTTCTTTTGGATACGCAGTATTTT. Translating it yields CASQLVLLDTQYF. This chain connects TRBV7-2 to TRBJ2-3; D might be TRBD2 (5 bases). The CDR3 consists of 13 residues. CDR1 is SGHTA, CDR2 FQGNSA, per germline. Trimming took off 8 bases at V and 6 bases at J, with 15 bases between the two ends.

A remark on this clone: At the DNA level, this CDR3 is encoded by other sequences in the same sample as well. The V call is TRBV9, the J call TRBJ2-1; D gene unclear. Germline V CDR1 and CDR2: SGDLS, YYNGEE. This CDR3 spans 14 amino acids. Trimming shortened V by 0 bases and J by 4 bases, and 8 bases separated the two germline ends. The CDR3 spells CASSVGQRYNEQFF. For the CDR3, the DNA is TGTGCCAGCAGCGTAGGGCAGAGATACAATGAGCAGTTCTTC.

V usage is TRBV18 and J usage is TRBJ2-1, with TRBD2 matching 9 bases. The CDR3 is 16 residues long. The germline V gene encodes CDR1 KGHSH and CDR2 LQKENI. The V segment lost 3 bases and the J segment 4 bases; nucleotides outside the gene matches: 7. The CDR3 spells CASSPPGLAVYNEQFF. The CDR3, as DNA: TGTGCCAGCTCACCCCCGGGACTAGCCGTGTACAATGAGCAGTTCTTC.

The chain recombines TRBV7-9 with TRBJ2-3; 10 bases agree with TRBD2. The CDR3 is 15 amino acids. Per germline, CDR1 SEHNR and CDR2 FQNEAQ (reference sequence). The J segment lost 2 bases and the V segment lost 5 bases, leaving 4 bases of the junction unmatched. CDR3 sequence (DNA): TGTGCCAGCAGCCGGCTAGCGGGAGTCACAGATACGCAGTATTTT. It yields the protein CASSRLAGVTDTQYF.

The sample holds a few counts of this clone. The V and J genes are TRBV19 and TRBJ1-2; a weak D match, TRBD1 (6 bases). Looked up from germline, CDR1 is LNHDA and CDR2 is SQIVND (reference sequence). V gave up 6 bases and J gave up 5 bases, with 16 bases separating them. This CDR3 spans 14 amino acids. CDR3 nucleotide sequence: TGTGCCAGTAGCCCCCCCGGGACACCTTATGGCTACACCTTC. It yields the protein CASSPPGTPYGYTF.

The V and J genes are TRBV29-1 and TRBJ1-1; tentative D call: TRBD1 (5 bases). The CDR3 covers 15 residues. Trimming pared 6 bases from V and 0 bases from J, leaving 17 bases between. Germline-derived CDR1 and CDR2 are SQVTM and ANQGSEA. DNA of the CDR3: TGCAGCGTCGTTCAGGGCCTAGCAATGAACACTGAAGCTTTCTTT. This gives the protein CSVVQGLAMNTEAFF.

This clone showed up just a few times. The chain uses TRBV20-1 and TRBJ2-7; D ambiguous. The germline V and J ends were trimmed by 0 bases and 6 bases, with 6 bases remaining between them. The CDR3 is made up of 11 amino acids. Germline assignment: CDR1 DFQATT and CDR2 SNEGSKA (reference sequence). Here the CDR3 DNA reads TGCAGTGCTAGAGAGCAGTTCGAGCAGTACTTC. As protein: CSAREQFEQYF.

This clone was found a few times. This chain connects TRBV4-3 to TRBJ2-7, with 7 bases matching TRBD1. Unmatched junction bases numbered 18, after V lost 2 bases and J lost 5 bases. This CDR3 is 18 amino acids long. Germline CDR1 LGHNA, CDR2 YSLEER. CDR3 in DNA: TGCGCCAGCAGCCAAACCCCCCACCGGGCAGGGGGTCGAGACGAGCAGTACTTC. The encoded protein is CASSQTPHRAGGRDEQYF.

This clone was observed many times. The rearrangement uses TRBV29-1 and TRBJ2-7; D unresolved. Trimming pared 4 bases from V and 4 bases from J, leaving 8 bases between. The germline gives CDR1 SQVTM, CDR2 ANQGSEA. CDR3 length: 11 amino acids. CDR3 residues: CSVGSIYEQYF. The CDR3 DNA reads TGCAGCGTTGGCTCCATTTACGAGCAGTACTTC.

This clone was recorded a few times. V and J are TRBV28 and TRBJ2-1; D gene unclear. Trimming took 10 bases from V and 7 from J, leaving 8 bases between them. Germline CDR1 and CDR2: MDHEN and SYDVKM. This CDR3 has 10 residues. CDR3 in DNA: TGTGCCACTGCTAGGAATGAGCAGTTCTTC. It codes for CATARNEQFF.

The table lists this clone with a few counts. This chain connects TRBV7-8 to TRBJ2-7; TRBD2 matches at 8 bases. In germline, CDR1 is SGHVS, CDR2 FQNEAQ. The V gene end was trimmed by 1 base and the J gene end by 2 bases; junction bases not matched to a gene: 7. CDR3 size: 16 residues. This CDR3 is CASSLGAWGLAYEQYF. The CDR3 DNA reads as TGTGCCAGCAGCTTAGGGGCGTGGGGACTAGCCTACGAGCAGTACTTC.

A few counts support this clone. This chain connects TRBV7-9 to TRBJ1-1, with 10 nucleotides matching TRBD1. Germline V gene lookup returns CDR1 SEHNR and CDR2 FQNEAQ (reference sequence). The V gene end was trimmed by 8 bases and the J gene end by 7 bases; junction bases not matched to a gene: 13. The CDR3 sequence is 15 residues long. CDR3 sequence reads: CASRRDRGQGNEAFF. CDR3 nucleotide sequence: TGTGCCAGCCGCCGGGACAGGGGCCAGGGAAATGAAGCTTTCTTT.

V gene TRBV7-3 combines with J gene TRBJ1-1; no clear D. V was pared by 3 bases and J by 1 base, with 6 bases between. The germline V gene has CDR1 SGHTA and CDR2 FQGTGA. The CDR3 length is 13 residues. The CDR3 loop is CASSLWRNTEAFF. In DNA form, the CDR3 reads TGTGCCAGCAGCTTGTGGCGGAACACTGAAGCTTTCTTT.

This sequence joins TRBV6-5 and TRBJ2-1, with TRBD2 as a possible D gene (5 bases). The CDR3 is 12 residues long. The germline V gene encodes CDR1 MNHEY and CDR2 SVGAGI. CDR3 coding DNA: TGTGTCTCGCGGGCCGGACTCAATGAGCAGTTCTTC. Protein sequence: CVSRAGLNEQFF.

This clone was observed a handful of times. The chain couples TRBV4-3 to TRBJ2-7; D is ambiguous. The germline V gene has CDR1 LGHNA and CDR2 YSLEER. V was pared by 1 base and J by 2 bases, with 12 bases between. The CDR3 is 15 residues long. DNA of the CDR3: TGCGCCAGCAGCCAAGCGACGGGCTTGCCCTACGAGCAGTACTTC. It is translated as CASSQATGLPYEQYF.

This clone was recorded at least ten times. Here the CDR3 DNA reads TGTGCCAGCAGCTTAACCTACAGCTCTGGGGCCAACGTCCTGACTTTC. Translation: CASSLTYSSGANVLTF. This chain connects TRBV7-9 to TRBJ2-6, with D uncertain. The CDR3 is 16 amino acids. The germline CDR1 and CDR2 sequences are SEHNR and FQNEAQ (reference sequence). Trimming cost V 2 bases and J 0 bases, with 8 bases left between them.

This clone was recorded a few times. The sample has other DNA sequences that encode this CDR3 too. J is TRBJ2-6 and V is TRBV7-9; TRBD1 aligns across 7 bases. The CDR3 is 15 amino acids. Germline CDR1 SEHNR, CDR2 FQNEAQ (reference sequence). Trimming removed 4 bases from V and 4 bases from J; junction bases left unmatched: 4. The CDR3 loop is CASSSDRAGANVLTF. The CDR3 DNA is TGTGCCAGCAGCTCTGACAGGGCCGGGGCCAACGTCCTGACTTTC.

The CDR3 nucleotides are TGTGCCAGCAGGACGGGAGGCCGCGACGAGCAGTACTTC. As protein: CASRTGGRDEQYF. The J gene is TRBJ2-7, the V gene TRBV6-5; 7 bases agree with TRBD2. Germline trimming cut 6 bases from V and 5 bases from J; bases unmatched to any gene: 7. This CDR3 contains 13 residues. Germline values: CDR1 MNHEY, CDR2 SVGAGI.